This T cell receptor (beta chain) was profiled in a study of PD-1 blockade in classical Hodgkin lymphoma. Libraries were prepared by immunoSEQ multiplex PCR; TCRdb keeps only in-frame clonotypes and omits some of them. The table includes around 16,000 clones, roughly 84% detected once. This CDR3 contains 15 residues. Trimming took 2 bases from V and 1 from J, leaving 6 bases between them. Germline V gene sequence: CDR1 SEHNR, CDR2 FQNEAQ (reference sequence). Time point specified: newly diagnosed, previously untreated cHL patient sample. CD4+ T cells were purified from thawed PBMCs by negative selection. For comparison, PBMCs from newly diagnosed, untreated classical Hodgkin lymphoma were used.

Sequenced material: CD4+ T cells from blood. The V gene is TRBV7-9, the J gene TRBJ2-6; D not certain. The origin of this receptor is a human donor with classical Hodgkin lymphoma. The CDR3 here is CASSLSTSGANVLTF. For the CDR3, the DNA is TGTGCCAGCAGCTTATCCACGTCTGGGGCCAACGTCCTGACTTTC.